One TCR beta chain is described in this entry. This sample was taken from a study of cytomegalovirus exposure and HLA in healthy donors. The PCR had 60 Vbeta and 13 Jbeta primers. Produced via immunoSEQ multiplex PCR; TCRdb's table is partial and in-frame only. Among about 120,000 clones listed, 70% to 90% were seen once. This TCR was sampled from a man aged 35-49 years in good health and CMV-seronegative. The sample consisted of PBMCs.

The CDR3 sequence: CASSFSRGELFF. The CDR3 nucleotides read TGTGCCAGCAGCTTTTCGCGCGGGGAGCTGTTTTTT. This chain connects TRBV7-2 to TRBJ2-2, with D hard to call. Germline V gives CDR1 SGHTA, CDR2 FQGNSA. This CDR3 has 12 residues. Trimming left V 3 bases short and J 7 bases short, with 6 bases between.